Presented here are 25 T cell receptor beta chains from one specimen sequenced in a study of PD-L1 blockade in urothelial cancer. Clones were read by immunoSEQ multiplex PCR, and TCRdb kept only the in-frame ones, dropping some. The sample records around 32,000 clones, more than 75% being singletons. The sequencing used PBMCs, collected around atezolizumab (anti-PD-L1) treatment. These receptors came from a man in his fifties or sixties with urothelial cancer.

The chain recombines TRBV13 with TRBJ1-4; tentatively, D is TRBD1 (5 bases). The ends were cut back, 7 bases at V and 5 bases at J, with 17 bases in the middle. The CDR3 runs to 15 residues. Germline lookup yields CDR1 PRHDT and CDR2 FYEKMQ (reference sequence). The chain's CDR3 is CASTIYDSLNEKLFF. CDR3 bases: TGTGCCAGCACCATCTACGACAGTCTAAATGAAAAACTGTTTTTT.

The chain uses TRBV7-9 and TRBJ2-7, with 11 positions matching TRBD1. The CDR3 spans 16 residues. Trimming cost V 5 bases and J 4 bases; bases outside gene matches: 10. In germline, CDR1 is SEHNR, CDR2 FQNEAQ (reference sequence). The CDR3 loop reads CASSPLGTGGSYEQYF. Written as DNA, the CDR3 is TGTGCCAGCAGCCCCTTGGGGACAGGGGGATCTTACGAGCAGTACTTC.

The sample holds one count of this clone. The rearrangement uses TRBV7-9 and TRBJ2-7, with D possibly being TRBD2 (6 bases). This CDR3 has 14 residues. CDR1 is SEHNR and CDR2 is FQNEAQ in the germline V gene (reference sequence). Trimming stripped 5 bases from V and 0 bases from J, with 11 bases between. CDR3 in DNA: TGTGCCAGCAGCGGGAGGCCCCTCTCCTACGAGCAGTACTTC. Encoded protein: CASSGRPLSYEQYF.

The chain's CDR3 is CASSQWGTRAGVTDTQYF. The CDR3 region has the DNA TGTGCCAGCAGCCAATGGGGGACAAGAGCGGGAGTAACAGATACGCAGTATTTT. The V call is TRBV7-8, the J call TRBJ2-3; 8 nucleotides align to TRBD2. Trimming at V came to 5 bases and at J to 3 bases, leaving 16 bases not matched to a gene. CDR1 and CDR2 from the germline V gene are SGHVS and FQNEAQ. This CDR3 comprises 18 residues.

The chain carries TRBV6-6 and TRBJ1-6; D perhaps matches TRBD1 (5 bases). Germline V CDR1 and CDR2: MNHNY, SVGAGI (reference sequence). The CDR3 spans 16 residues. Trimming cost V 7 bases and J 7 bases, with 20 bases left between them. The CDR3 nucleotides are TGTGCCAGCAATCCCCGCCCGGACAACCCGAATTCACCCCTCCACTTT. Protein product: CASNPRPDNPNSPLHF.

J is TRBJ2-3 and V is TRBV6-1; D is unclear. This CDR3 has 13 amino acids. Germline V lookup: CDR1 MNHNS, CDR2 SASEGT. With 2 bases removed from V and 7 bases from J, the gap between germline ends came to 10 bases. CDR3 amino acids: CASSEISVNTQYF. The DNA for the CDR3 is TGTGCCAGCAGTGAAATATCAGTGAATACGCAGTATTTT.

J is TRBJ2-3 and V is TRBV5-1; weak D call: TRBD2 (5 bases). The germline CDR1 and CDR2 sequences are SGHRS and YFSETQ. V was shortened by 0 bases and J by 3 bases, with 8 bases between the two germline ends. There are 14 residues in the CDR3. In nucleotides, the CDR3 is TGCGCCAGCAGCTTGGCGGAGGATACAGATACGCAGTATTTT. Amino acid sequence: CASSLAEDTDTQYF. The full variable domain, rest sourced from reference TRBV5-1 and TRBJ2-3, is KAGVTQTPRYLIKTRGQQVTLSCSPISGHRSVSWYQQTPGQGLQFLFEYFSETQRNKGNFPGRFSGRQFSNSRSEMNVSTLELGDSALYLCASSLAEDTDTQYFGPGTRLTVL.

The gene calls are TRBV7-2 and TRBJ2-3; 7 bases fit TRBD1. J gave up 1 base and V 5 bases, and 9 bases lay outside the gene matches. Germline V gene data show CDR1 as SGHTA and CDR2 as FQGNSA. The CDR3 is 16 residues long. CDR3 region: CASSPEQGIGTDTQYF. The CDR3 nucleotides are TGTGCCAGCAGCCCTGAACAGGGGATCGGCACAGATACGCAGTATTTT.

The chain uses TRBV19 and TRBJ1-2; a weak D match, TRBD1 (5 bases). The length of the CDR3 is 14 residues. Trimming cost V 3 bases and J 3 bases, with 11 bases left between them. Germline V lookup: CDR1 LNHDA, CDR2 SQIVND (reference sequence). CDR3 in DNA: TGTGCCAGTAGTATCGCAGGGAGGGACTATGGCTACACCTTC. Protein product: CASSIAGRDYGYTF.

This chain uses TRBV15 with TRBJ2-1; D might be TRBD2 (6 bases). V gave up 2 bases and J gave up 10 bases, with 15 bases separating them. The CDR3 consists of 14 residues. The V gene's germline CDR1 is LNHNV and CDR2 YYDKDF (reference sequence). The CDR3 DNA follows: TGTGCCACCAGCAGACCCTTTACCGGGGGAGAGCAGTTCTTC. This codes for CATSRPFTGGEQFF.

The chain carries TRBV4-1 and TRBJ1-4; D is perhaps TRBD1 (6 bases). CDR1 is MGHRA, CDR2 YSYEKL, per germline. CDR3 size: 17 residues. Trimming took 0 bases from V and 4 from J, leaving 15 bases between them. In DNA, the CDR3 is TGCGCCAGCAGCCAAGATTCGGGGGGCGCGTTTAATGAAAAACTGTTTTTT. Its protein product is CASSQDSGGAFNEKLFF.

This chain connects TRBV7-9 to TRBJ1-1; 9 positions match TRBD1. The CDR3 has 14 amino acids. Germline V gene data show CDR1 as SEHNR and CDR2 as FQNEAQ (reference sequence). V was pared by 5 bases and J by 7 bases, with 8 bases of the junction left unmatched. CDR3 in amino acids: CASSGPGQGNEAFF. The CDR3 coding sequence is TGTGCCAGCAGCGGGCCGGGACAGGGAAATGAAGCTTTCTTT.

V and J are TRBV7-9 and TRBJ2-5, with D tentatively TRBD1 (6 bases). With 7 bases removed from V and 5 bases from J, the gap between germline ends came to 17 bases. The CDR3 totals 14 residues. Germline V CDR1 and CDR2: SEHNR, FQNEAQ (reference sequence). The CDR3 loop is CASNPTGIGETQYF. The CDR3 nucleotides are TGTGCCAGCAACCCTACAGGGATCGGGGAGACCCAGTACTTC. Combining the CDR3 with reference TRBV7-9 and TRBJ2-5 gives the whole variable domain DTGVSQNPRHKITKRGQNVTFRCDPISEHNRLYWYRQTLGQGPEFLTYFQNEAQLEKSRLLSDRFSAERPKGSFSTLEIQRTEQGDSAMYLCASNPTGIGETQYFGPGTRLLVL.

CDR3 in amino acids: CASSIRTGMNTEAFF. The DNA of the CDR3 is TGTGCCAGCAGCATCCGAACAGGGATGAACACTGAAGCTTTCTTT. The chain is built from TRBV7-8 and TRBJ1-1, with TRBD1 as a possible D gene (6 bases). The CDR3 runs 15 residues. V dropped 5 bases and J dropped 0 bases, with 13 bases sitting between them. CDR1 is SGHVS, CDR2 FQNEAQ, per germline. Looking up the rest from reference TRBV7-8 and TRBJ1-1 gives the full variable domain: GAGVSQSPRYKVAKRGQDVALRCDPISGHVSLFWYQQALGQGPEFLTYFQNEAQLDKSGLPSDRFFAERPEGSVSTLKIQRTQQEDSAVYLCASSIRTGMNTEAFFGQGTRLTVV.

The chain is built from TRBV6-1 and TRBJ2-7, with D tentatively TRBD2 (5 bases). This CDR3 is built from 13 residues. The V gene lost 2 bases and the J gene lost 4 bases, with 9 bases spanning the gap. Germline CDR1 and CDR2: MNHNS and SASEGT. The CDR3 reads CASSEFSGYEQYF. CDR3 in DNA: TGTGCCAGCAGTGAATTTTCGGGATACGAGCAGTACTTC.

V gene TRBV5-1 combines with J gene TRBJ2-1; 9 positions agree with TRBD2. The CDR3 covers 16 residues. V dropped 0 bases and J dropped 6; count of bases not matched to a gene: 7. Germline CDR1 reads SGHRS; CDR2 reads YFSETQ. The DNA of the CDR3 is TGCGCCAGCAGCTTGGTAGCGGGGGTCTCAGGCAATGAGCAGTTCTTC. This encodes CASSLVAGVSGNEQFF.

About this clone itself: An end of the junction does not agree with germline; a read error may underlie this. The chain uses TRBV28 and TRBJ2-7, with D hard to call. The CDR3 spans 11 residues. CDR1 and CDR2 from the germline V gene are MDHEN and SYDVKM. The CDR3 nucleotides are TGTGCCAGCAGCCTTCGTGGGCTCGTCTTGTTC. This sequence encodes CASSLRGLVLF.

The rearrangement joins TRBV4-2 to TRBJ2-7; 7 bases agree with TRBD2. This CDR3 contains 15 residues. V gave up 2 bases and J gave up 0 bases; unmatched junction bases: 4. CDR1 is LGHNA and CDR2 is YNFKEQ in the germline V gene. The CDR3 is CASSQPGTTSYEQYF. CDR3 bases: TGTGCCAGCAGCCAACCCGGGACTACCTCCTACGAGCAGTACTTC.

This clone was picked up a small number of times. In nucleotides, the CDR3 is TGTGCCAGCAGCGCCCCCTGGCGGGAGGGAAACAAAAAGTACTTC. It translates to CASSAPWREGNKKYF. This chain joins TRBV9 and TRBJ2-5, with 9 bases aligning to TRBD2. V gave up 3 bases and J gave up 12 bases; unmatched junction bases: 15. Germline V gene lookup returns CDR1 SGDLS and CDR2 YYNGEE. This CDR3 has 15 amino acids.

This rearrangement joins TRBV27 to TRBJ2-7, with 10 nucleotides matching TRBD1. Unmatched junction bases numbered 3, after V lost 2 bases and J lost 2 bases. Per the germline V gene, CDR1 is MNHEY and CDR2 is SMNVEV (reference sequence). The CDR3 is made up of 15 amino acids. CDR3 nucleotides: TGTGCCAGCAGTTTAAGGGACAGGGGCACCTACGAGCAGTACTTC. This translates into CASSLRDRGTYEQYF.

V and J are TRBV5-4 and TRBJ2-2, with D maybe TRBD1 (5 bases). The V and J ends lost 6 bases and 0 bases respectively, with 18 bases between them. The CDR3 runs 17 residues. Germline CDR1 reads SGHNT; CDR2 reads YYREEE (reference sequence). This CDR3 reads CASNPTRPGTNTGELFF. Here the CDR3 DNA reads TGTGCCAGCAACCCGACCAGACCAGGGACGAACACCGGGGAGCTGTTTTTT.

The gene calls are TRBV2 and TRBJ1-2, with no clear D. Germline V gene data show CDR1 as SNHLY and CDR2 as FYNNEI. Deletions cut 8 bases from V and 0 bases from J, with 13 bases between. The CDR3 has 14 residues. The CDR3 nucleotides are TGTGCCAGCCGCCCCCAGACTACTAACTATGGCTACACCTTC. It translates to CASRPQTTNYGYTF.

CDR3 sequence reads: CASSLKVAEVEQYF. The CDR3 bases are TGTGCCAGCTCTCTCAAGGTAGCGGAAGTCGAGCAGTACTTC. The rearrangement uses TRBV7-2 and TRBJ2-7, with a weak D call TRBD2 (6 bases). The CDR3 sequence is 14 residues long. V lost 8 bases to trimming and J lost 6 bases, with 20 bases between them. Germline CDR1 is SGHTA and CDR2 is FQGNSA.

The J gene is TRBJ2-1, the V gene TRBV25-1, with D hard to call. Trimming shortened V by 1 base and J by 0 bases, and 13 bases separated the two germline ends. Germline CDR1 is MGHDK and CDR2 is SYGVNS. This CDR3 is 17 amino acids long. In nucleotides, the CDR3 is TGTGCCAGCAGTGAATCCATTCACGAGAGCTCCTACAATGAGCAGTTCTTC. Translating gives CASSESIHESSYNEQFF.

The CDR3 spells CAWSGTSGGAGKTQYF. DNA of the CDR3: TGTGCCTGGAGCGGGACTAGCGGGGGGGCCGGGAAGACCCAGTACTTC. The V gene is TRBV30, the J gene TRBJ2-5, with 16 bases aligning to TRBD2. The germline gives CDR1 GTSNPN, CDR2 SVGIG (reference sequence). CDR3 length: 16 amino acids. The ends lost 3 bases at V and 6 bases at J; junction bases unmatched: 7.